This TCR beta chain was identified in a study of blood T cell repertoires in COVID-19. Study background: From T cells, B-cell-depleted T cells, or PBMCs came the material, which was cDNA or gDNA.

This CDR3 is 15 amino acids long. V was clipped by 2 bases and J by 4 bases; unmatched bases: 7. Germline loops: CDR1 SGDLS, CDR2 YYNGEE. Original processing methods: Amplifying reference gene primers gave estimates of nucleated cell counts. The table came from immunoSEQ multiplex PCR; TCRdb's copy has only in-frame clones and leaves some out. V and J calls and clone size are given by that table; D and trimming were obtained from the DNA. The sample holds approximately 130,000 clones, more than 70% seen once. The receptor was isolated from a human donor in a cohort sampled during active COVID-19. The chain has TRBV9 and TRBJ2-3; TRBD2 matches at 7 bases. Sequencing input: peripheral blood. CDR3 residues: CASSVYSGNPDTQYF. CDR3 bases: TGTGCCAGCAGCGTGTACAGCGGGAACCCAGATACGCAGTATTTT.